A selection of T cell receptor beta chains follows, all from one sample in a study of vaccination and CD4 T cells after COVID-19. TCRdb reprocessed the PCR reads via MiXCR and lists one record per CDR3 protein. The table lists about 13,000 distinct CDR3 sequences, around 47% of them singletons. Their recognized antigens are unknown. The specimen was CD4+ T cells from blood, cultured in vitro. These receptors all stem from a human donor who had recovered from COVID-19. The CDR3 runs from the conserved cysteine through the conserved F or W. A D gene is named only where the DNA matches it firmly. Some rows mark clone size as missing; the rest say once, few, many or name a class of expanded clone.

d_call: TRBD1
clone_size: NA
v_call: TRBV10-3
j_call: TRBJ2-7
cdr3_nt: TGTGCCATCAGCTTGACAGGGTTCGAGCAGTACTTC
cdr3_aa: CAISLTGFEQYF

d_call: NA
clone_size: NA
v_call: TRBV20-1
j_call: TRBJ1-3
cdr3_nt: TGCAGTGTCGTTAGACCGGCCTTAAAAGACACCATATATTTT
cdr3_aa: CSVVRPALKDTIYF

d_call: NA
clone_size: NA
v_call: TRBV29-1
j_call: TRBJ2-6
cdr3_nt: TGCAGCGTTGAGTATGACAGCAGCTCTGGGGCCAACGTCCTGACTTTC
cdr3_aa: CSVEYDSSSGANVLTF

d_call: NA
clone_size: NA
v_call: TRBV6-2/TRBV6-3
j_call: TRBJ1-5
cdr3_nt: TGTGCCAGCAGTTCGCAGGGGAGCAATCAGCCCCAGCATTTT
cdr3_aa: CASSSQGSNQPQHF

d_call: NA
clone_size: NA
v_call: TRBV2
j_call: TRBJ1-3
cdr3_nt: TGTGCCAGCAGTGATGGAGAGGCGGGTTTCGGAAACACCATATATTTT
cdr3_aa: CASSDGEAGFGNTIYF

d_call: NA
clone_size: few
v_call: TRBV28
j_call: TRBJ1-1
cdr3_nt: TGTGCCAGCCCTGGAAGGGGCTTGAACACTGAAGCTTTCTTT
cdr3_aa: CASPGRGLNTEAFF

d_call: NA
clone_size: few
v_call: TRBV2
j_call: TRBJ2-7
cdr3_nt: TGTGCCAGTACCCGGGACGGAGGCTACGAGCAGTACTTC
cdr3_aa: CASTRDGGYEQYF

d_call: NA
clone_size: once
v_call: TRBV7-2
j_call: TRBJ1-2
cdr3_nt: TGTACCAGCAGCTTAGCGTCAGGGAGGGGTGGCTACACCTTC
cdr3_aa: CTSSLASGRGGYTF

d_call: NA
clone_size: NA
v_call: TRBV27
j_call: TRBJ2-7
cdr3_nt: TGTGCCAGCAGTCCTAGGTCCAGGGTGCTCGCCTACGAGCAGTACTTC
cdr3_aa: CASSPRSRVLAYEQYF

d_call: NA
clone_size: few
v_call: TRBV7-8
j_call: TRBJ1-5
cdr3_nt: TGTGCCAGCAGCTTAAGAACAGGGTCATATAGCAATCAGCCCCAGCATTTT
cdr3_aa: CASSLRTGSYSNQPQHF

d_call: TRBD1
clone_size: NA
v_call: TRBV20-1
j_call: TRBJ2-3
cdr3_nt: TGCAGTGCTAGTTTGGGCAGGGGGCAAGATACGCAGTATTTT
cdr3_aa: CSASLGRGQDTQYF

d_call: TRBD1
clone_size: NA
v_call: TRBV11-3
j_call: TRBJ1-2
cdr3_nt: TGTGCCAGCAGCTCCGGACAGGGCTTCGGGTATGGCTACACCTTC
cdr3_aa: CASSSGQGFGYGYTF

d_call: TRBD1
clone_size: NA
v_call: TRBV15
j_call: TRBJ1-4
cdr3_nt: TGTGCCACCAGCTCAGGGGGACGGGGTGGTGAAAAACTGTTTTTT
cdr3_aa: CATSSGGRGGEKLFF

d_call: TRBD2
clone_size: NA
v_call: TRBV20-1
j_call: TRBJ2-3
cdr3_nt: TGCAGTGCCCCGGGGCTAGCGGGGGGGCAGACAGATACGCAGTATTTT
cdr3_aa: CSAPGLAGGQTDTQYF

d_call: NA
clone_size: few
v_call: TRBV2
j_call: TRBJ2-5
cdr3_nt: TGTGCCAGCAGCCTGGACGGTGCCACCCAGTACTTC
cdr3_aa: CASSLDGATQYF

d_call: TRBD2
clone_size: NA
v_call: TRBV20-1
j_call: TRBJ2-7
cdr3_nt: TGCAGTGCTAGTGTCGCTAGCGGGACCTACGAGCAGTACTTC
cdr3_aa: CSASVASGTYEQYF

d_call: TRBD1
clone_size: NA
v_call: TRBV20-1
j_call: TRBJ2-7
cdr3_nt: TGCAGTGCCCACCGGCCGGGACAGATCTACGAGCAGTACTTC
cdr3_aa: CSAHRPGQIYEQYF

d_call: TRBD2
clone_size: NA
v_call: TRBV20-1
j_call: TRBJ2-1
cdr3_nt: TGCAGTGCTAGACTAGCGGGAGGATACAATGAGCAGTTCTTC
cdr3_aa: CSARLAGGYNEQFF

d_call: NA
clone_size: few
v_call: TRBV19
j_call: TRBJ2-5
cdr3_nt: TGTGCCAGTAGTATCTTTCCCGGACAATACCAAGAGACCCAGTACTTC
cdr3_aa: CASSIFPGQYQETQYF

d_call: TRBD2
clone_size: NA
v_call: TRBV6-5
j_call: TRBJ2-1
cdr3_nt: TGTGCCAGCAGTTACTCTGGGACTAGCGGGGGGGGTGAGCAGTTCTTC
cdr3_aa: CASSYSGTSGGGEQFF

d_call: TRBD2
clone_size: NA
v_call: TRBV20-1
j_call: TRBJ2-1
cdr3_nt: TGCAGTGCTAGGGGAACTAGCGGGAGCTCCTACAATGAGCAGTTCTTC
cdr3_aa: CSARGTSGSSYNEQFF

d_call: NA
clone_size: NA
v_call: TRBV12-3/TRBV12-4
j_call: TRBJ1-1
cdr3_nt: TGTGCCAGCAGCCCCGGACAGACGAACACTGAAGCTTTCTTT
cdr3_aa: CASSPGQTNTEAFF

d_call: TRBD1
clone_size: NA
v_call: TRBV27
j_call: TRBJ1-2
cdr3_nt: TGTGCCAGCAGTCCCCCGGAGTCCGGGACAGGGGTCAGAAAGAACTATGGCTACACCTTC
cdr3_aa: CASSPPESGTGVRKNYGYTF

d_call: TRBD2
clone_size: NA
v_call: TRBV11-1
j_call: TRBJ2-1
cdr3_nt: TGTGCCAGCAGCTCTCCGGGACTAGCGGGAGGGAAGCAGTTCTTC
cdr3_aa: CASSSPGLAGGKQFF

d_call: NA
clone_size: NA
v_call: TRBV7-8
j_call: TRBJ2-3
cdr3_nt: TGTGCCAGCAGCTCTAGGTCTGGACTACTAGCAGGGGATACGCAGTATTTT
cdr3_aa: CASSSRSGLLAGDTQYF

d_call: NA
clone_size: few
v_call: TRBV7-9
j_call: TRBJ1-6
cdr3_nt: TGTGCCAGCAGCCCGTACTGGGGACCATCGAGCTCCTATAATTCACCCCTCCACTTT
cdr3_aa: CASSPYWGPSSSYNSPLHF

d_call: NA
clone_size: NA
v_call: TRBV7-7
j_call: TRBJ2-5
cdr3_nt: TGTGCCAGCAGCTTAGCTCTCCGGGGGACCCAGTACTTC
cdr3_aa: CASSLALRGTQYF

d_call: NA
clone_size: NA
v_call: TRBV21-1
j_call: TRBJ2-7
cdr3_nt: TGTGCCAGCAGCAGAAAAGGTCCCTACGAGCAGTACTTC
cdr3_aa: CASSRKGPYEQYF

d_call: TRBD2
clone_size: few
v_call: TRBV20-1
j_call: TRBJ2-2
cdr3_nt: TGCAGTGCTAGGACGACGACTAGCCCCACCGGGGAGCTGTTTTTT
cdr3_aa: CSARTTTSPTGELFF

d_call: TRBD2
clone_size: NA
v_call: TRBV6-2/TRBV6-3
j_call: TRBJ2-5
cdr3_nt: TGTGCCAGCAGGGCGGGAGTGAAAGAGACCCAGTACTTC
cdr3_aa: CASRAGVKETQYF

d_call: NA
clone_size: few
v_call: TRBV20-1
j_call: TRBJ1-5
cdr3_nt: TGCAGTGCTATAGGGTCCTTCAATCAGCCCCAGCATTTT
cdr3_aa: CSAIGSFNQPQHF

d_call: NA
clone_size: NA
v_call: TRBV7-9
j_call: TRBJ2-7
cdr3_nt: TGTGCCAGCAGCCTCTTGACTGGCTACGAGCAGTACTTC
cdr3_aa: CASSLLTGYEQYF

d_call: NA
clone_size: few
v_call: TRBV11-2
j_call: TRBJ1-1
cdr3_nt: TGTGCCAGCAGCTTAGGTCGGTGGAACACTGAAGCTTTCTTT
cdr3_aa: CASSLGRWNTEAFF

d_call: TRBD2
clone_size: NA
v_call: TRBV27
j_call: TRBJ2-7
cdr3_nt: TGTGCCAGCAGTTTAAGTTCTAGCGGTGCCAGCTCCTACGAGCAGTACTTC
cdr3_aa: CASSLSSSGASSYEQYF

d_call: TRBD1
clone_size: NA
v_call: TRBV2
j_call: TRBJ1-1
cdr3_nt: TGTGCCAGCAGTGAAGAACAGGGGGCTGAAGCTTTCTTT
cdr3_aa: CASSEEQGAEAFF

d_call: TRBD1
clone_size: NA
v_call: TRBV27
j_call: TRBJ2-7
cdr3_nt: TGTGCCAGCAGGCCACAGGGGGCAACGGCATACGAGCAGTACTTC
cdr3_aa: CASRPQGATAYEQYF

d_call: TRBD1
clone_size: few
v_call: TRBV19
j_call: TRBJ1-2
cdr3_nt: TGTGCCAGTAGTGCGGGACAGGCCTATGGCTACACCTTC
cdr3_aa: CASSAGQAYGYTF

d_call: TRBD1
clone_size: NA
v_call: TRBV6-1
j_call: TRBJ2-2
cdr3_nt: TGTGCCAGCAAAAAGATCAACAGGGGTGGCACCGGGGAGCTGTTTTTT
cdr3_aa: CASKKINRGGTGELFF

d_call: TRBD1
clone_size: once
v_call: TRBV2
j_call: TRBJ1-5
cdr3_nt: TGTGCCAGCCGGGGGACAGGGCGATATAGCAATCAGCCCCAGCATTTT
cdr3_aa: CASRGTGRYSNQPQHF

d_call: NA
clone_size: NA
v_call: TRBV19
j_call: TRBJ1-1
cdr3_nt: TGTGCCAGTAGTAGGACTGACACTGAAGCTTTCTTT
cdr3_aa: CASSRTDTEAFF

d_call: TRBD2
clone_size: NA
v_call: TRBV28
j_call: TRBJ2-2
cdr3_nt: TGTGCCACCCCGGGGGGGGCGACCGGGGAGCTGTTTTTT
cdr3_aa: CATPGGATGELFF

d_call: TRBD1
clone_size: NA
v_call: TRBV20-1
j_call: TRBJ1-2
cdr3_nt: TGCAGTGCTAGAGTGACAGGGGCGGGTGGCTACACCTTC
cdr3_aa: CSARVTGAGGYTF

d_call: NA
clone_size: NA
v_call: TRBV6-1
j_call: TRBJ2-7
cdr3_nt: TGTGCCACCAGGGGAATTAGCGGTTCCTACGAGCAGTACTTC
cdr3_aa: CATRGISGSYEQYF

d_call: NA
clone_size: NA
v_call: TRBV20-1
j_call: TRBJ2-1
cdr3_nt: TGCAGTGTACCCCTGGGGGCCGCGAGCTCCTACAATGAGCAGTTCTTC
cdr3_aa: CSVPLGAASSYNEQFF

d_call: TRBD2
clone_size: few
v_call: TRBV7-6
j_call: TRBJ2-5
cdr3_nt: TGTGCCAGCAGCTTAGCCGGGCGGGGGGCCATACCTCCGGAGACCCAGTACTTC
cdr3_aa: CASSLAGRGAIPPETQYF

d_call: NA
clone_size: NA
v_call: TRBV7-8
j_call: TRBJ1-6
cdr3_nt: TGTGCCAGCAGCTTAGAGGGGTTCTATAATTCACCCCTCCACTTT
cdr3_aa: CASSLEGFYNSPLHF

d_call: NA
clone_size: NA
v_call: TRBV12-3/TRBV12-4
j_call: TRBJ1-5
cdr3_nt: TGTGCCAGCAGTCTCAGACAGGTCAATCAGCCCCAGCATTTT
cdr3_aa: CASSLRQVNQPQHF

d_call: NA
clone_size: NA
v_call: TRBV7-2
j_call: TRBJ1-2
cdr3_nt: TGTGCCAGCAGCCATTCCCGGGGGCTGAGAGCTAACTATGGCTACACCTTC
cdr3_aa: CASSHSRGLRANYGYTF

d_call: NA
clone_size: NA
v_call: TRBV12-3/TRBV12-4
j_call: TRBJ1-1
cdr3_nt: TGTGCCAGCAGTTTTTCCCGGAACACTGAAGCTTTCTTT
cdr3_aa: CASSFSRNTEAFF

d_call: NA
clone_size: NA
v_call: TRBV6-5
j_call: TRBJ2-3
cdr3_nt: TGTGCCAGCAGTTACCCTGAAGAGCTAGGACCACACGATACGCAGTATTTT
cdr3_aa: CASSYPEELGPHDTQYF

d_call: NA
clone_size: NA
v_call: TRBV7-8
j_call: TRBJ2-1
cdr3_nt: TGTGCCAGCTCCCCGGGACCGGGGAGAGGAGGGGGCAGCTCCTACAATGAGCAGTTCTTC
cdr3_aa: CASSPGPGRGGGSSYNEQFF

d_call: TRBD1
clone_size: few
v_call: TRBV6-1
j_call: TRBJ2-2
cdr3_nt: TGTGCCAGCAGTAGGGACAGGGGGGCCGGGGAGCTGTTTTTT
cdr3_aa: CASSRDRGAGELFF